The next 16 T cell receptor delta chains were all read from a single sample in a study of human gamma delta and Vdelta1 T cells. Their cognate antigens are unknown. TCRdb fed the PCR reads to CATT. Of fewer than 15,000 delta-chain clones listed, roughly 50% are singletons. The sample taken for sequencing was Vdelta1 gamma-delta T cells from blood grown in culture (DOT cells). Receptors originate from a human donor in good health.

This clone was recorded once. The chain carries TRDV1 and TRDJ1, with 9 bases aligning to TRDD2. This CDR3 is built from 23 residues. V trimming: 4 bases; J trimming: 3 bases; junction bases outside the gene matches: 30. Germline CDR1 is TSWWSYY and CDR2 is QGS. CDR3 nucleotides: TGTGCTCTTGGGGCGAAACCTTCCTACCAGCCGCGTGGGGATAGAGCTATAGCCGATAAACTCATCTTT. Translating gives CALGAKPSYQPRGDRAIADKLIF.

This clone was detected a few times. This chain links TRDV1 with TRDJ1; 7 bases align to TRDD3. From germline, CDR1 is TSWWSYY and CDR2 QGS. The CDR3 loop spans 19 amino acids. With V trimmed by 0 bases and J by 4 bases, 17 bases remained unmatched. This chain's CDR3 is CALGELVNSSEGIGDKLIF. In DNA, the CDR3 is TGTGCTCTTGGGGAACTAGTCAATAGCTCTGAGGGGATAGGCGATAAACTCATCTTT.

The chain employs TRDV1 and TRDJ1; 10 bases align to TRDD3. CDR1 TSWWSYY and CDR2 QGS come from the germline V gene. Trimming cost V 1 base and J 8 bases; bases outside gene matches: 25. The CDR3 length is 21 residues. CDR3 sequence (DNA): TGTGCTCTTGGGGAACGGAAGGGCCCTATTCGGGCCTGGGGGATAGGACCCAAACTCATCTTT. It specifies CALGERKGPIRAWGIGPKLIF.

This clone showed up just a few times. The chain couples TRDV1 to TRDJ1; 7 positions match TRDD3. This CDR3 spans 20 amino acids. CDR1 TSWWSYY and CDR2 QGS come from the germline V gene. Germline trimming cut 2 bases from V and 0 bases from J; bases unmatched to any gene: 18. The CDR3 spells CALGESRGGFPSHYTDKLIF. DNA for the CDR3: TGTGCTCTTGGGGAATCAAGGGGGGGATTTCCATCCCACTACACCGATAAACTCATCTTT.

Only a few counts were recorded for this clone. The V call is TRDV1, the J call TRDJ2; possible D gene TRDD3, 5 bases. V dropped 3 bases and J dropped 0 bases, with 20 bases sitting between them. Germline assignment: CDR1 TSWWSYY and CDR2 QGS. This CDR3 is built from 19 residues. The CDR3 DNA reads as TGTGCTCTTGGGGACCCCAGGTCGGGGTGGGGAGCTTTGACAGCACAACTCTTCTTT. Its translation: CALGDPRSGWGALTAQLFF.

This chain joins TRDV1 and TRDJ1, with TRDD3 matching 8 bases. From germline, CDR1 is TSWWSYY and CDR2 QGS. This CDR3 spans 18 amino acids. V was pared by 1 base and J by 0 bases, with 10 bases of the junction left unmatched. The CDR3 DNA reads as TGTGCTCTTGGGGAACCCCGTACTGGGGGTCAGTACACCGATAAACTCATCTTT. This gives the protein CALGEPRTGGQYTDKLIF.

This chain links TRDV1 with TRDJ1, with a tentative D call TRDD2 (5 bases). Trimming stripped 5 bases from V and 1 base from J, with 20 bases between. Per the germline V gene, CDR1 is TSWWSYY and CDR2 is QGS. There are 17 residues in the CDR3. CDR3 DNA: TGTGCTCTTGGGACCCTACACTTGCGGAGGGGCACCGATAAACTCATCTTT. Translating gives CALGTLHLRRGTDKLIF.

The chain joins TRDV1 to TRDJ2; 9 nucleotides agree with TRDD2. The germline CDR1 and CDR2 sequences are TSWWSYY and QGS. This CDR3 region has 22 residues. The V and J ends lost 2 bases and 0 bases, in that order; junction bases with no gene match: 19. The CDR3 region is CALGERFLPTYAGGSLTAQLFF. The CDR3 nucleotides are TGTGCTCTTGGGGAAAGATTCCTTCCTACGTACGCTGGGGGGTCTTTGACAGCACAACTCTTCTTT.

The chain has TRDV1 and TRDJ1, with 7 bases matching TRDD3. The tail of the sequence fits TRDJ2 better, so the J call may be wrong. Germline V gene sequence: CDR1 TSWWSYY, CDR2 QGS. This CDR3 spans 20 amino acids. The CDR3 DNA reads as TGTGCTCTTGGGGAACTTGTTAATTGGGGGACCACCGCTTTGACAGCACAACTCTTCTTT. The encoded protein is CALGELVNWGTTALTAQLFF.

This clone was observed a few times. This chain connects TRDV1 to TRDJ1, with 9 bases lining up with TRDD3. Trimming took 5 bases from V and 0 from J; bases not matched to a gene: 37. Germline values: CDR1 TSWWSYY, CDR2 QGS. This CDR3 is 26 amino acids long. The CDR3 sequence is CALGCYLAFPLSTGGNQTKYTDKLIF. The DNA for the CDR3 is TGTGCTCTTGGGTGCTATCTGGCCTTCCCTTTATCTACTGGGGGAAATCAAACAAAGTACACCGATAAACTCATCTTT.

The chain recombines TRDV1 with TRDJ3; 8 bases fit TRDD3. V trimming: 1 base; J trimming: 1 base; junction bases outside the gene matches: 30. The germline CDR1 and CDR2 sequences are TSWWSYY and QGS. This CDR3 has 27 amino acids. The DNA of the CDR3 is TGTGCTCTTGGGGAACGCTCAGATTCCCACACCGTACTGGGGGTACCTGCCCGATCCTGGGACACCCGACAGATGTTTTTC. The encoded protein is CALGERSDSHTVLGVPARSWDTRQMFF.

J is TRDJ1 and V is TRDV1, with TRDD3 identical over 13 bases. Looked up from germline, CDR1 is TSWWSYY and CDR2 is QGS. Trimming removed 6 bases from V and 2 bases from J; junction bases left unmatched: 39. The CDR3 totals 27 residues. CDR3 sequence reads: CALGNSHHSRTGGYGLLLPRRTDKLIF. CDR3 nucleotides: TGTGCTCTTGGAAATTCCCACCATTCCCGCACTGGGGGATACGGGCTACTGCTACCTCGTAGGACCGATAAACTCATCTTT.

The rearrangement uses TRDV1 and TRDJ1; D may be TRDD2 (6 bases). CDR3 length: 25 residues. V lost 0 bases and J 0 bases, leaving 38 bases between the germline ends. Germline lookup yields CDR1 TSWWSYY and CDR2 QGS. CDR3 loop: CALGELLIIHLPSVPQGWDTDKLIF. CDR3 DNA sequence: TGTGCTCTTGGGGAACTTTTAATTATACACCTACCTTCCGTTCCCCAGGGATGGGACACCGATAAACTCATCTTT.

This clone has a handful of counts. J is TRDJ1 and V is TRDV1; D remains ambiguous. Germline V gene lookup returns CDR1 TSWWSYY and CDR2 QGS. V lost 5 bases and J lost 1, with 11 bases in between. This CDR3 region has 14 residues. The CDR3 here is CALGTAPLTDKLIF. CDR3 nucleotides: TGTGCTCTTGGGACCGCCCCCCTCACCGATAAACTCATCTTT.

This clone has only one observation. V usage is TRDV1 and J usage is TRDJ1; weak D call: TRDD3 (6 bases). Trimming took 1 base from V and 0 from J, leaving 12 bases between them. The CDR3 runs to 16 residues. Germline-derived CDR1 and CDR2 are TSWWSYY and QGS. CDR3 DNA sequence: TGTGCTCTTGGGGAACACTTGAGGGGGAACACCGATAAACTCATCTTT. Its protein product is CALGEHLRGNTDKLIF.

This chain connects TRDV1 to TRDJ1; the match to TRDD2 covers 8 bases. Germline CDR1 reads TSWWSYY; CDR2 reads QGS. V dropped 0 bases and J dropped 0; count of bases not matched to a gene: 33. There are 26 residues in the CDR3. This CDR3 is CALGELERVGLPTSSTIGYYTDKLIF. CDR3 nucleotide sequence: TGTGCTCTTGGGGAACTAGAACGGGTAGGACTTCCTACGAGTTCGACCATCGGATATTACACCGATAAACTCATCTTT.